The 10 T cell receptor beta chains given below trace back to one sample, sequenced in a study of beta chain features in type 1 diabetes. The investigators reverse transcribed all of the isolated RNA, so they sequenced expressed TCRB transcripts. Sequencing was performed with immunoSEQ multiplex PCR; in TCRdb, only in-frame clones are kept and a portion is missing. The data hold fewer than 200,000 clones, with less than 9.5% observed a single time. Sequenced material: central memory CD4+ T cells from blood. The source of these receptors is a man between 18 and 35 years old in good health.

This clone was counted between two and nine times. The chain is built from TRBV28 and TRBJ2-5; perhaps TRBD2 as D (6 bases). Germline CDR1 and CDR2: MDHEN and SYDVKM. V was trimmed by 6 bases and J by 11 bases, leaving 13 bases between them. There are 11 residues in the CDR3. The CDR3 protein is CASRARREQYF. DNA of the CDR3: TGTGCCAGCAGGGCCCGCCGGGAGCAGTACTTC.

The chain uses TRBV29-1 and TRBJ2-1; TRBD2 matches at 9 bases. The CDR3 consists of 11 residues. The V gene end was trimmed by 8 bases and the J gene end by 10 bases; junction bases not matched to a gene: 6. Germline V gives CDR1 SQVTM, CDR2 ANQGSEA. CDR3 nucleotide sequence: TGCAGCTCGGCCGCGGGAGGGGAGCAGTTCTTC. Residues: CSSAAGGEQFF.

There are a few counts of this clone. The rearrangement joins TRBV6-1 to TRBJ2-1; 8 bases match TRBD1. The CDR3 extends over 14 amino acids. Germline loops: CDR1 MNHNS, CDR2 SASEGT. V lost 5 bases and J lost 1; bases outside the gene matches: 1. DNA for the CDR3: TGTGCCAGCAGTTGGGACAGGTCCTACAATGAGCAGTTCTTC. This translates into CASSWDRSYNEQFF.

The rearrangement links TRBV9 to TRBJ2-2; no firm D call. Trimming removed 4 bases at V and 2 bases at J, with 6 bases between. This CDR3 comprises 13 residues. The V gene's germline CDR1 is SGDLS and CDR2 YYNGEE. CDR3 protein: CASSPQNTGELFF. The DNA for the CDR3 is TGTGCCAGCAGCCCCCAAAACACCGGGGAGCTGTTTTTT.

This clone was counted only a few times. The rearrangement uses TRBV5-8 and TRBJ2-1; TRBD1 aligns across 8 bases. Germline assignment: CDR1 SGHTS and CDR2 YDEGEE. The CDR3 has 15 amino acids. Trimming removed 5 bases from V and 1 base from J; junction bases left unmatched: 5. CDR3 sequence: CASSLQGGSYNEQFF. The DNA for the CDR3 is TGTGCCAGCAGTCTACAGGGGGGATCCTACAATGAGCAGTTCTTC. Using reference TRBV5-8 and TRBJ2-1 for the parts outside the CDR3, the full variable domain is EAGVTQSPTHLIKTRGQQATLRCSPISGHTSVYWYQQALGLGLQFLLWYDEGEERNRGNFPPRFSGRQFPNYSSELNVNALELEDSALYLCASSLQGGSYNEQFFGPGTRLTVL.

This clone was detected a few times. The CDR3 region is CASSFGGDYGYTF. The CDR3 bases are TGTGCCAGCAGTTTTGGAGGGGACTATGGCTACACCTTC. V and J are TRBV28 and TRBJ1-2; tentatively, D is TRBD1 (5 bases). V gave up 3 bases and J gave up 3 bases, with 8 bases separating them. The CDR3 length is 13 residues. Germline loops: CDR1 MDHEN, CDR2 SYDVKM.

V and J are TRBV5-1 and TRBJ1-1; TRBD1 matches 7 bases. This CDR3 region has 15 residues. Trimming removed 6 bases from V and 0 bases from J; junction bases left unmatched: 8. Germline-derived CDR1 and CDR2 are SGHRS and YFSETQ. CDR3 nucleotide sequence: TGCGCCAGCACCCCCCTGGGACAGTTGAACACTGAAGCTTTCTTT. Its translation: CASTPLGQLNTEAFF.

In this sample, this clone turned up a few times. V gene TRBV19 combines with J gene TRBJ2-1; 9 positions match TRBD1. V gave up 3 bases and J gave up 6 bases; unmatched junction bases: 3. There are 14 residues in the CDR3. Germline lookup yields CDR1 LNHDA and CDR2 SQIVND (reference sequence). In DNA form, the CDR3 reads TGTGCCAGTAGTATCATGACAGGGGGCAATGAGCAGTTCTTC. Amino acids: CASSIMTGGNEQFF.

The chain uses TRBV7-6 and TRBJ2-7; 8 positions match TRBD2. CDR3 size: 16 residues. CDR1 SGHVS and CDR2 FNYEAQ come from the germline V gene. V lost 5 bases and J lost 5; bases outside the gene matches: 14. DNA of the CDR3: TGTGCCAGCAGCGGTGGGGAGCGGGAGAGGTGGCACGAGCAGTACTTC. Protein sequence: CASSGGERERWHEQYF.

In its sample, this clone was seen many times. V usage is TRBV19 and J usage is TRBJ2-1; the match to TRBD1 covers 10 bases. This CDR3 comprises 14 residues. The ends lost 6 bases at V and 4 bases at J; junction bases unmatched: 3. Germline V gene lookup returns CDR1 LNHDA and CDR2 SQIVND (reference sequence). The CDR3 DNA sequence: TGTGCCAGTAGCCCGGGACAGGGGTACAATGAGCAGTTCTTC. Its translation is CASSPGQGYNEQFF.